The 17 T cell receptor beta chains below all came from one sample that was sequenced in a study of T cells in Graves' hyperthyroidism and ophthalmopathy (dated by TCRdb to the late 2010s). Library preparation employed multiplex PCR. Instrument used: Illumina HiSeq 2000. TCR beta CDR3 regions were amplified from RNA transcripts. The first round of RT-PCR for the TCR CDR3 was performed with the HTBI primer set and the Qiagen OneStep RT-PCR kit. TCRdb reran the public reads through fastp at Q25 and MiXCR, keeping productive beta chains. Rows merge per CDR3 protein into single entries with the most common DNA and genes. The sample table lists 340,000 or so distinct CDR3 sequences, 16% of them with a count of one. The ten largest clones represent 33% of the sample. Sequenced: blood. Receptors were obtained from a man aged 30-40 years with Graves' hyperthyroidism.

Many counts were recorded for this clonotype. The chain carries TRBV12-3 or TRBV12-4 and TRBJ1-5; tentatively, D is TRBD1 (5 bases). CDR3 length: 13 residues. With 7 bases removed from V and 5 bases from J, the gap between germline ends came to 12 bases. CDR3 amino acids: CASTNSGDQPQHF. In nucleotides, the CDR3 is TGTGCCAGCACCAATTCGGGGGATCAGCCCCAGCATTTT.

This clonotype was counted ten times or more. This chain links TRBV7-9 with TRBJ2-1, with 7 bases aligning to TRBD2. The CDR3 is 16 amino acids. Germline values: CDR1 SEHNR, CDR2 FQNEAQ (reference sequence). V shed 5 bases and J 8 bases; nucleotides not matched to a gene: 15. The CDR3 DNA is TGTGCCAGCAGCAGAAGCGGGAACTACCTGGTGGATGAGCAGTTCTTC. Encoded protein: CASSRSGNYLVDEQFF.

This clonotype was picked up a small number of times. The DNA of the CDR3 is TGTGCCAGCAGCGCTATACAGGGGGCCCTTAATGAAAAACTGTTTTTT. As protein: CASSAIQGALNEKLFF. The genes are TRBV7-9 and TRBJ1-4; TRBD1 matches at 9 bases. The V segment lost 5 bases and the J segment 4 bases; nucleotides outside the gene matches: 8. Looked up from germline, CDR1 is SEHNR and CDR2 is FQNEAQ (reference sequence). This CDR3 comprises 16 residues.

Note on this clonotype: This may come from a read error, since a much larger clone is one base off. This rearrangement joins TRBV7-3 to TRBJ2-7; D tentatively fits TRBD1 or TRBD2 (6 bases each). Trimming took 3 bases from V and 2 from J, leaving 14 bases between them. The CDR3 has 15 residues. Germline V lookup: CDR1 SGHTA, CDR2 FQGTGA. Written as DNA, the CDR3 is TGTGCCAGCAGCTTCCCCCGGGGGCCCACCTACGAGCAGTACTTC. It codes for CASSFPRGPTYEQYF.

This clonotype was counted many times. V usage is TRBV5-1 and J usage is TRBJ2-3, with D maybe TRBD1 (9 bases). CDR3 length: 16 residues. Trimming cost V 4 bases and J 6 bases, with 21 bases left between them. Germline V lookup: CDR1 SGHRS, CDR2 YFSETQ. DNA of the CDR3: TGCGCCAGCAGCCCTGGTAGCGGGACAGGGTTGGATACGCAGTATTTT. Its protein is CASSPGSGTGLDTQYF.

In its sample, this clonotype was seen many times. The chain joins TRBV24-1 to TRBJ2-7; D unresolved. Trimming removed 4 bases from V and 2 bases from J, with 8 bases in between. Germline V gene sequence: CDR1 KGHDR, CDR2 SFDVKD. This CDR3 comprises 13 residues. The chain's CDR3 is CATSDPATYEQYF. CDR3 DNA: TGTGCCACCAGTGACCCGGCGACCTACGAGCAGTACTTC.

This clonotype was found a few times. The CDR3 sequence: CSGRTGNQPQHF. The CDR3 DNA is TGCAGTGGGAGGACAGGCAATCAGCCCCAGCATTTT. V is TRBV20-1 and J is TRBJ1-5, with D possibly TRBD1 on 6 matching bases. CDR1 is DFQATT, CDR2 SNEGSKA, per germline (reference sequence). The CDR3 runs 12 residues. V was cut by 7 bases and J by 2 bases, with 9 bases left in between.

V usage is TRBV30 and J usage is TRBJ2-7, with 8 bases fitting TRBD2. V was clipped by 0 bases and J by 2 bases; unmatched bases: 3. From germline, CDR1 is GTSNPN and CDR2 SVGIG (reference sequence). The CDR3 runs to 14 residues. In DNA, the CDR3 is TGTGCCTGGAGTGTAGGACTAGCCACCTACGAGCAGTACTTC. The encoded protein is CAWSVGLATYEQYF.

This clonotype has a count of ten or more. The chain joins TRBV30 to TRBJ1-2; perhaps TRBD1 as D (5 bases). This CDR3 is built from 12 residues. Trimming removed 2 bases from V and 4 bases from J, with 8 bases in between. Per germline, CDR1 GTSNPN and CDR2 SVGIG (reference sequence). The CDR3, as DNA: TGTGCCTGGAGTCCAGGGAGCTATGGCTACACCTTC. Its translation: CAWSPGSYGYTF. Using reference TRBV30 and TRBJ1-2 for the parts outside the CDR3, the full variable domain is SQTIHQWPATLVQPVGSPLSLECTVEGTSNPNLYWYRQAAGRGLQLLFYSVGIGQISSEVPQNLSASRPQDRQFILSSKKLLLSDSGFYLCAWSPGSYGYTFGSGTRLTVV.

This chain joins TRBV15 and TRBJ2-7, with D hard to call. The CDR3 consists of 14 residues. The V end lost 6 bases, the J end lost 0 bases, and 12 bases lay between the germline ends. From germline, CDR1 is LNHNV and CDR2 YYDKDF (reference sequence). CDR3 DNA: TGTGCCACCAGTCCGGCCCGTAACTCCTACGAGCAGTACTTC. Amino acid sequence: CATSPARNSYEQYF. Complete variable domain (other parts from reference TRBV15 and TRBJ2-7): DAMVIQNPRYQVTQFGKPVTLSCSQTLNHNVMYWYQQKSSQAPKLLFHYYDKDFNNEADTPDNFQSRRPNTSFCFLDIRSPGLGDTAMYLCATSPARNSYEQYFGPGTRLTVT.

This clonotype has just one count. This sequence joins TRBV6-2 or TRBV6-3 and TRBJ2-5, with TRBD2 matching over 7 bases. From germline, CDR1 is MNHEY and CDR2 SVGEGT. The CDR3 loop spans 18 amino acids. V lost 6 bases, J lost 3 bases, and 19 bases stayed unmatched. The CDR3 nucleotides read TGTGCCAGCAGGGAGGGGTTTTTTCGGTTGGGGGGGGAAGAGACCCAGTACTTC. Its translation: CASREGFFRLGGEETQYF.

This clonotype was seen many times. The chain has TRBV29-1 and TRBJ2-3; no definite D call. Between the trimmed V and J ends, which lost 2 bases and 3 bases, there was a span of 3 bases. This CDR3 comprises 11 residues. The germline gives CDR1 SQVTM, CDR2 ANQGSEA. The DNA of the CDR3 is TGCAGCGTTGAACTTACAGATACGCAGTATTTT. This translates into CSVELTDTQYF.

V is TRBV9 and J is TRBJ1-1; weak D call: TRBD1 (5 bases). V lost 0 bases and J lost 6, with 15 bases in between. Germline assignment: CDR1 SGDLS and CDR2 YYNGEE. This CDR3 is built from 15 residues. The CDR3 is CASSVAGGDSAEAFF. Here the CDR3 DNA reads TGTGCCAGCAGCGTAGCGGGGGGGGATTCTGCTGAAGCTTTCTTT.

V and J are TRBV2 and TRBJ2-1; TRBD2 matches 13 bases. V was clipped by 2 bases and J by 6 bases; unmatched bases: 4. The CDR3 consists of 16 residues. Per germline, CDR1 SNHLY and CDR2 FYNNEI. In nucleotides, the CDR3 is TGTGCCAGCAGTGAATCGGGACTAGCGGGGCTCAATGAGCAGTTCTTC. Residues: CASSESGLAGLNEQFF.

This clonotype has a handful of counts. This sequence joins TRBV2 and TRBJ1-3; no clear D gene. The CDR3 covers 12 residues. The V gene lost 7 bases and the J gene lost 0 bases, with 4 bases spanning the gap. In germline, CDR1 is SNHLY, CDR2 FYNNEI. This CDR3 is CASNPSGNTIYF. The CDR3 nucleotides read TGTGCCAGCAACCCCTCTGGAAACACCATATATTTT.

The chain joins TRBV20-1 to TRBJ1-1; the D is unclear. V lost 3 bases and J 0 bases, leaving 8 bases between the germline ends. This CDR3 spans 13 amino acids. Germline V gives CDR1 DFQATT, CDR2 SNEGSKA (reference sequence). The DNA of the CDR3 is TGCAGTGCTAGTAAAGAGCTGAACACTGAAGCTTTCTTT. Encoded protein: CSASKELNTEAFF.

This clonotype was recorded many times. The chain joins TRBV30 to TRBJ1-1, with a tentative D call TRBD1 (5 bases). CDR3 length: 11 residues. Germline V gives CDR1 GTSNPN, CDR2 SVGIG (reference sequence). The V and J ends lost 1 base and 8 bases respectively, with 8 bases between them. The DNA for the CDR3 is TGTGCCTGGAGTGGACAGTTAGAAGCTTTCTTT. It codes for CAWSGQLEAFF.